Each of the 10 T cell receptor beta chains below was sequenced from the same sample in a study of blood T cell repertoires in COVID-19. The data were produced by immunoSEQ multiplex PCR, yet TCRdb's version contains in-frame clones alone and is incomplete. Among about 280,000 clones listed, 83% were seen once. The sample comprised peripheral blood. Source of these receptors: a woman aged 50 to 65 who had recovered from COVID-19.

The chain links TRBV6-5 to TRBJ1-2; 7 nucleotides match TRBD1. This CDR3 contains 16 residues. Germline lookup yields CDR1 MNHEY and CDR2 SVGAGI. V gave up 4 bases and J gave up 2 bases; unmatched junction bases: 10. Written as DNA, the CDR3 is TGTGCCAGCAGTTTCCACAGGGGAAGGTCGAACTATGGCTACACCTTC. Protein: CASSFHRGRSNYGYTF.

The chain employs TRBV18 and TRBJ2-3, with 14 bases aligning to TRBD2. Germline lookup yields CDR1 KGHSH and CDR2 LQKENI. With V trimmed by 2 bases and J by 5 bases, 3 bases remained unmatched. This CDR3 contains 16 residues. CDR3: CASSPGTSGGGDTQYF. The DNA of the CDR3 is TGTGCCAGCTCACCAGGGACTAGCGGGGGAGGAGATACGCAGTATTTT. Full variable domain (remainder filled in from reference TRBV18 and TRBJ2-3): NAGVMQNPRHLVRRRGQEARLRCSPMKGHSHVYWYRQLPEEGLKFMVYLQKENIIDESGMPKERFSAEFPKEGPSILRIQQVVRGDSAAYFCASSPGTSGGGDTQYFGPGTRLTVL.

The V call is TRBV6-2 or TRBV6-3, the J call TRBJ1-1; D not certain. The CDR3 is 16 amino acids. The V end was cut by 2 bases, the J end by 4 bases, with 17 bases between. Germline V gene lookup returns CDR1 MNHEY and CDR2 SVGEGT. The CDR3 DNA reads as TGTGCCAGCAGTTACCGCGCTTGGTCCGGCGGCACTGAAGCTTTCTTT. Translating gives CASSYRAWSGGTEAFF.

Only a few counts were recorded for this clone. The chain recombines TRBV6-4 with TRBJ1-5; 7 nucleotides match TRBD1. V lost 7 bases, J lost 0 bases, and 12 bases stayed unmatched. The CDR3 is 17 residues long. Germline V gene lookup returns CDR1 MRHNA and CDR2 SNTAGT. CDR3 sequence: CASIHRQGGNSNQPQHF. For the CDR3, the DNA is TGTGCCAGCATACACAGACAGGGTGGGAATAGCAATCAGCCCCAGCATTTT.

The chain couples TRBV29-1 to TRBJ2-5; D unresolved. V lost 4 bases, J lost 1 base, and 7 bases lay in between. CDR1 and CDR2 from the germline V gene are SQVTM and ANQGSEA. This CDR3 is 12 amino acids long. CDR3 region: CSVVQSQETQYF. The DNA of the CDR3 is TGCAGCGTTGTACAGTCCCAAGAGACCCAGTACTTC.

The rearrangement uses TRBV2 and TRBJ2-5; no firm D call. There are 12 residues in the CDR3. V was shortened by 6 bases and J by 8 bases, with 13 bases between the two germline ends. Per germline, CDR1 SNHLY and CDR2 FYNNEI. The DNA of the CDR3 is TGTGCCAGCAGGGAGACCGCAGACACCCAGTACTTC. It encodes CASRETADTQYF. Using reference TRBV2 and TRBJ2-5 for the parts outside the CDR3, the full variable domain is EPEVTQTPSHQVTQMGQEVILRCVPISNHLYFYWYRQILGQKVEFLVSFYNNEISEKSEIFDDQFSVERPDGSNFTLKIRSTKLEDSAMYFCASRETADTQYFGPGTRLLVL.

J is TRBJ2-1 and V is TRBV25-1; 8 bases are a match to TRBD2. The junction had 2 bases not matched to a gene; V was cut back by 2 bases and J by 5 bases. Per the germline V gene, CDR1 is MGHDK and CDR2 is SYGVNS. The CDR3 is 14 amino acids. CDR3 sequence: CASSEGLAHNEQFF. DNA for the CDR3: TGTGCCAGCAGTGAAGGACTAGCTCACAATGAGCAGTTCTTC.

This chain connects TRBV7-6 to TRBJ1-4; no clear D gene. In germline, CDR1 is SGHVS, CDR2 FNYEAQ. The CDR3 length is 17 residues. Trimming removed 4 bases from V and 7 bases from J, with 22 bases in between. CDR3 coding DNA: TGTGCCAGCAGCTCCCCCCCGGGAGGGCAATGGGGTGAAAAACTGTTTTTT. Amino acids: CASSSPPGGQWGEKLFF.

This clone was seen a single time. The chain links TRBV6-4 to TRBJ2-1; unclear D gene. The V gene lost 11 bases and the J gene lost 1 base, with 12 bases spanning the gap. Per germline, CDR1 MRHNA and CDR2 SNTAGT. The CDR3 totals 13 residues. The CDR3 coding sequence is TGTGCCTCAGCAGTGACTTCCTACAATGAGCAGTTCTTC. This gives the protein CASAVTSYNEQFF.

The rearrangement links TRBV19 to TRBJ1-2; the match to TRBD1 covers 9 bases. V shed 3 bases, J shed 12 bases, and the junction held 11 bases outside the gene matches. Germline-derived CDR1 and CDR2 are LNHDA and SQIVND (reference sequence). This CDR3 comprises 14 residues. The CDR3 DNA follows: TGTGCCAGTAGTATTTCTATCGGGACAGGGAACGACACCTTC. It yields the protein CASSISIGTGNDTF.